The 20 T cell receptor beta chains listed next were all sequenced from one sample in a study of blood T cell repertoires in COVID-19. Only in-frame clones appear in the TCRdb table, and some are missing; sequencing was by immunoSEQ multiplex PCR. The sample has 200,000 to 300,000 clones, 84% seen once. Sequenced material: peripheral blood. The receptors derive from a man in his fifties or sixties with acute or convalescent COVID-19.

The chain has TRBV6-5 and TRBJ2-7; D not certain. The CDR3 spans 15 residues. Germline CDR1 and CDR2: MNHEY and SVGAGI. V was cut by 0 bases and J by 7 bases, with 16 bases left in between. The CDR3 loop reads CASSYSQLGQWEQYF. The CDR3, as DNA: TGTGCCAGCAGTTACTCCCAGCTAGGTCAATGGGAGCAGTACTTC.

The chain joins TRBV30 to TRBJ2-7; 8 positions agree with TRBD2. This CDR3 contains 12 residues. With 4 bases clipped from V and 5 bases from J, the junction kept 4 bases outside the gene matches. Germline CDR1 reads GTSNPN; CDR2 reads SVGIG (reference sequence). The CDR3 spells CAWTGRGHEQYF. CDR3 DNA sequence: TGTGCCTGGACCGGGAGGGGCCACGAGCAGTACTTC.

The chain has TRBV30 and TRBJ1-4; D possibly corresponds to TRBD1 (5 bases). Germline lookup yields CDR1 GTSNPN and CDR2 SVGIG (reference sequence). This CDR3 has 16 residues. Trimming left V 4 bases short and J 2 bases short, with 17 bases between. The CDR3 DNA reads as TGTGCCTGGACCACAGAGGGGAGGGGCACTAATGAAAAACTGTTTTTT. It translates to CAWTTEGRGTNEKLFF.

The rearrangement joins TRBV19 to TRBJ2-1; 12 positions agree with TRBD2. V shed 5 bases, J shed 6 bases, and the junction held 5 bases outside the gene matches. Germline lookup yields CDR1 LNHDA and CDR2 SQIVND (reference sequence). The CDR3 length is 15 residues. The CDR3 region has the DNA TGTGCCAGTAGTGGAAGACTAGCGGGAGTCAATGAGCAGTTCTTC. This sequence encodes CASSGRLAGVNEQFF.

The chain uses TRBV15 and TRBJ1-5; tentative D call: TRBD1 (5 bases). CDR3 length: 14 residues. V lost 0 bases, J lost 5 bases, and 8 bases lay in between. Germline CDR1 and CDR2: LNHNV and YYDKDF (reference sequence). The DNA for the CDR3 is TGTGCCACCAGCAGAGATCGGGGGGATCAGCCCCAGCATTTT. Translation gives CATSRDRGDQPQHF.

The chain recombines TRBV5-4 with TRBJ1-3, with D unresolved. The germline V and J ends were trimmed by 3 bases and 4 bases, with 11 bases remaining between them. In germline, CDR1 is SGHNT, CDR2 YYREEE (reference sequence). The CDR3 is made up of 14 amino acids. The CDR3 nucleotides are TGTGCCAGCAGCTCCCCCCCGGGAGGAAACACCATATATTTT. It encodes CASSSPPGGNTIYF.

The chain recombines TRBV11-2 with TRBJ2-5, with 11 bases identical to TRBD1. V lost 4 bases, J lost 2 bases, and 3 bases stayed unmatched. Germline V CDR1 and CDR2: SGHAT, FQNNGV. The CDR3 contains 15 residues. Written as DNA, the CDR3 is TGTGCCAGCAGCTCGGGACAGGGGGGACAAGAGACCCAGTACTTC. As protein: CASSSGQGGQETQYF.

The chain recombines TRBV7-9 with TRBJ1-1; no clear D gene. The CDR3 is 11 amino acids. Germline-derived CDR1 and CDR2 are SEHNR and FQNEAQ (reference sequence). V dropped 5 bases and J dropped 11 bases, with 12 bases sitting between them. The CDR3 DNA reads TGTGCCAGCAGCCCTGAGTGGTGGGCTTTCTTT. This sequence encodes CASSPEWWAFF.

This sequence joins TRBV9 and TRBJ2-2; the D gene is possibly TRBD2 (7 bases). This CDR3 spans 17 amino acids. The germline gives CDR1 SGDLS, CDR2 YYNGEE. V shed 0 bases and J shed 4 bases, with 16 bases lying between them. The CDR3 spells CASSVAPGGLSTGELFF. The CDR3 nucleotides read TGTGCCAGCAGCGTAGCCCCCGGGGGGCTAAGCACCGGGGAGCTGTTTTTT.

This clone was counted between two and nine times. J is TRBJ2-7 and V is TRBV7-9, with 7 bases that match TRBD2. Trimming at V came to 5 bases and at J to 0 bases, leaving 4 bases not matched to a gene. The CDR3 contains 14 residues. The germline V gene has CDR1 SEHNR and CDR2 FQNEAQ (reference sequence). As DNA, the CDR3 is TGTGCCAGCAGCCAGCGGGACTACTCCTACGAGCAGTACTTC. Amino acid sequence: CASSQRDYSYEQYF. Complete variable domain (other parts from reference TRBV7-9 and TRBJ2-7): DTGVSQNPRHKITKRGQNVTFRCDPISEHNRLYWYRQTLGQGPEFLTYFQNEAQLEKSRLLSDRFSAERPKGSFSTLEIQRTEQGDSAMYLCASSQRDYSYEQYFGPGTRLTVT.

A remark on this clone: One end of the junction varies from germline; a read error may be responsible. The CDR3, as DNA: TGCGCCAGCAGCCAAGACAGTCGGAGGAACGACATACTCCATTTT. The encoded protein is CASSQDSRRNDILHF. This chain connects TRBV4-1 to TRBJ1-3; D ambiguous. Germline V gene lookup returns CDR1 MGHRA and CDR2 YSYEKL. This CDR3 is 15 amino acids long.

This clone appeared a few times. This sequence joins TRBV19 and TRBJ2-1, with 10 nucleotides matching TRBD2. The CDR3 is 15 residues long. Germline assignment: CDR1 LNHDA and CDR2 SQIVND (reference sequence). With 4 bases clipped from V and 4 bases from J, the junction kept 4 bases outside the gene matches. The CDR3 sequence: CASSNGLADYNEQFF. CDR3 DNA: TGTGCCAGTAGTAATGGACTAGCGGATTACAATGAGCAGTTCTTC.

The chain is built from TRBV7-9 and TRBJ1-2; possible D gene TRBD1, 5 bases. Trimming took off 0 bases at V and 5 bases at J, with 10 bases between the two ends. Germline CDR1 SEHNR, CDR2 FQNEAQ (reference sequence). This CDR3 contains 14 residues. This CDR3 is CASSLAATAYGYTF. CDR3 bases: TGTGCCAGCAGCTTAGCCGCGACAGCATATGGCTACACCTTC.

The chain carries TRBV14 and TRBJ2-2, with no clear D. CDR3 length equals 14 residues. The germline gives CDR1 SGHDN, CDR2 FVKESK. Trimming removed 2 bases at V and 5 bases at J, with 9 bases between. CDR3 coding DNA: TGTGCCAGCAGCCAACAGACATATACCGGGGAGCTGTTTTTT. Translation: CASSQQTYTGELFF.

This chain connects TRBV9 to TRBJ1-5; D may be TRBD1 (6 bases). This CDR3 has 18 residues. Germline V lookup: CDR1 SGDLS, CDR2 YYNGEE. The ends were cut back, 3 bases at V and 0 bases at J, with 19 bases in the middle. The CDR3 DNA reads TGTGCCAGCAGCGCCACGACCTGGACAGAATATAGCAATCAGCCCCAGCATTTT. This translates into CASSATTWTEYSNQPQHF. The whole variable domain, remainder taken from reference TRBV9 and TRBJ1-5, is DSGVTQTPKHLITATGQRVTLRCSPRSGDLSVYWYQQSLDQGLQFLIQYYNGEERAKGNILERFSAQQFPDLHSELNLSSLELGDSALYFCASSATTWTEYSNQPQHFGDGTRLSIL.

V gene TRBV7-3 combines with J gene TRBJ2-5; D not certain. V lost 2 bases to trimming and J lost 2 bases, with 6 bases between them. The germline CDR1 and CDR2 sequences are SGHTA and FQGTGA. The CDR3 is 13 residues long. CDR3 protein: CASSLDGQETQYF. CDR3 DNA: TGTGCCAGCAGCTTAGACGGGCAAGAGACCCAGTACTTC.

CDR3 residues: CASSVGTTSSDQHF. The CDR3 region has the DNA TGTGCCAGCAGCGTTGGCACCACATCAAGTGACCAGCATTTT. V is TRBV9 and J is TRBJ1-5; no clear D. The CDR3 spans 14 residues. Trimming removed 2 bases at V and 12 bases at J, with 18 bases between. The germline gives CDR1 SGDLS, CDR2 YYNGEE. The variable domain in full, completed from reference TRBV9 and TRBJ1-5, reads DSGVTQTPKHLITATGQRVTLRCSPRSGDLSVYWYQQSLDQGLQFLIQYYNGEERAKGNILERFSAQQFPDLHSELNLSSLELGDSALYFCASSVGTTSSDQHFGDGTRLSIL.

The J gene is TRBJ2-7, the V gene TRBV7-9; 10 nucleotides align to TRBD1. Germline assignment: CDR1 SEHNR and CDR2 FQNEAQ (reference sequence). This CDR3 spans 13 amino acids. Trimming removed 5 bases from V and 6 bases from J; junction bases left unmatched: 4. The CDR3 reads CASSPGTGVEQYF. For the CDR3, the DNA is TGTGCCAGCAGCCCAGGGACAGGGGTCGAGCAGTACTTC.

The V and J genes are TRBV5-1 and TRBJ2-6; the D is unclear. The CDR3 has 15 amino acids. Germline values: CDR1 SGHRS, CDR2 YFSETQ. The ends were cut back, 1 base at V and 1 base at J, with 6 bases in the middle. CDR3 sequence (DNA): TGCGCCAGCAGCTTGTTGGAGTCTGGGGCCAACGTCCTGACTTTC. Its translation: CASSLLESGANVLTF. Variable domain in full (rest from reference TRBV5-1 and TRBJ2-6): KAGVTQTPRYLIKTRGQQVTLSCSPISGHRSVSWYQQTPGQGLQFLFEYFSETQRNKGNFPGRFSGRQFSNSRSEMNVSTLELGDSALYLCASSLLESGANVLTFGAGSRLTVL.

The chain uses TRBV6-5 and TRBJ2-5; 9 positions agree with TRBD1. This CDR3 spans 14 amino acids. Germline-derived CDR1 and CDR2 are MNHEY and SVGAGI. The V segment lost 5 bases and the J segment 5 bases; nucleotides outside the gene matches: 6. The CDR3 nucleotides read TGTGCCAGCAGTATACAGGGGGCGGGGGAGACCCAGTACTTC. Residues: CASSIQGAGETQYF.